The 22 T cell receptor beta chains listed next were all sequenced from one sample in a study of T cell changes during pregnancy in multiple sclerosis. Assay used: immunoSEQ multiplex PCR; TCRdb lists only in-frame clones, some missing. The sample includes about 110,000 clones, about 90% seen only once; the top ten take around 1.5%. This sample comprised peripheral blood, obtained after pregnancy. Source of these receptors: a female donor with multiple sclerosis, enrolled in a pregnancy study.

The J gene is TRBJ2-2, the V gene TRBV2, with D tentatively TRBD2 (6 bases). Germline lookup yields CDR1 SNHLY and CDR2 FYNNEI. The CDR3 consists of 15 residues. V was cut by 4 bases and J by 0 bases, with 9 bases left in between. The CDR3 bases are TGTGCCAGCAGTGCGGAGGGGACGAACACCGGGGAGCTGTTTTTT. Amino acid sequence: CASSAEGTNTGELFF.

This chain's CDR3 is CAWNQGADEQYF. In DNA form, the CDR3 reads TGTGCCTGGAATCAGGGGGCTGACGAGCAGTACTTC. The chain combines TRBV30 with TRBJ2-7, with 8 bases aligning to TRBD1. Trimming took 4 bases from V and 5 from J; bases not matched to a gene: 4. This CDR3 is built from 12 residues. Germline loops: CDR1 GTSNPN, CDR2 SVGIG (reference sequence).

The rearrangement uses TRBV28 and TRBJ2-7; maybe TRBD1 (6 bases). Germline V gene sequence: CDR1 MDHEN, CDR2 SYDVKM. V lost 6 bases and J lost 0, with 15 bases in between. CDR3 size: 15 residues. The CDR3 DNA follows: TGTGCCAGCAGCCCAACCGGGACATTCTCCTACGAGCAGTACTTC. Its protein product is CASSPTGTFSYEQYF.

This chain connects TRBV7-9 to TRBJ2-5; the D gene is possibly TRBD1 (5 bases). There are 15 residues in the CDR3. V was cut by 5 bases and J by 4 bases, with 17 bases left in between. Germline loops: CDR1 SEHNR, CDR2 FQNEAQ (reference sequence). DNA for the CDR3: TGTGCCAGCAGCCCGTCTGAAAGGGGATCAGAGACCCAGTACTTC. It encodes CASSPSERGSETQYF.

V and J are TRBV30 and TRBJ1-1; possible D gene TRBD1, 5 bases. Germline V CDR1 and CDR2: GTSNPN, SVGIG (reference sequence). Trimming removed 2 bases from V and 8 bases from J, with 15 bases in between. The CDR3 spans 13 residues. The CDR3 coding sequence is TGTGCCTGGAGTCCTACAACAGGATCCGAAGCTTTCTTT. As protein: CAWSPTTGSEAFF.

The genes are TRBV18 and TRBJ2-7, with TRBD2 identical over 9 bases. J was trimmed by 0 bases and V by 3 bases; bases with no gene match: 6. This CDR3 has 16 residues. CDR1 and CDR2 from the germline V gene are KGHSH and LQKENI. The CDR3 sequence is CASSPLGTSRSYEQYF. In DNA, the CDR3 is TGTGCCAGCTCACCCCTCGGGACTAGCCGCTCCTACGAGCAGTACTTC.

The chain is built from TRBV7-8 and TRBJ2-1; 8 bases fit TRBD2. V shed 5 bases, J shed 6 bases, and the junction held 6 bases outside the gene matches. The germline gives CDR1 SGHVS, CDR2 FQNEAQ. The length of the CDR3 is 14 residues. DNA for the CDR3: TGTGCCAGCAGCCTTGTAGCGGGGCTCAATGAGCAGTTCTTC. Protein: CASSLVAGLNEQFF.

The chain employs TRBV6-6 and TRBJ2-1, with TRBD1 matching 10 bases. CDR3 size: 15 residues. CDR1 and CDR2 (germline): MNHNY, SVGAGI (reference sequence). Germline trimming cut 3 bases from V and 8 bases from J; bases unmatched to any gene: 7. The CDR3 protein is CASSYSRDRGHEQFF. CDR3 bases: TGTGCCAGCAGTTATTCCCGGGACAGGGGCCATGAGCAGTTCTTC.

The V and J genes are TRBV15 and TRBJ2-1, with a possible D match to TRBD2 (5 bases). CDR1 LNHNV and CDR2 YYDKDF come from the germline V gene (reference sequence). The CDR3 covers 17 residues. The V and J ends lost 0 bases and 3 bases respectively, with 15 bases between them. The CDR3 DNA is TGTGCCACCAGCAGAGAATCGGGAATAACTGACTACAATGAGCAGTTCTTC. This codes for CATSRESGITDYNEQFF. The entire variable domain, with the rest obtained from reference TRBV15 and TRBJ2-1, is as follows: DAMVIQNPRYQVTQFGKPVTLSCSQTLNHNVMYWYQQKSSQAPKLLFHYYDKDFNNEADTPDNFQSRRPNTSFCFLDIRSPGLGDTAMYLCATSRESGITDYNEQFFGPGTRLTVL.

The chain is built from TRBV28 and TRBJ2-3; tentative D call: TRBD2 (5 bases). The V gene's germline CDR1 is MDHEN and CDR2 SYDVKM. This CDR3 has 15 amino acids. Trimming took off 7 bases at V and 3 bases at J, with 17 bases between the two ends. The CDR3 spells CASTPVGGVTDTQYF. CDR3 nucleotides: TGTGCCAGCACTCCAGTCGGAGGTGTGACAGATACGCAGTATTTT. The variable domain in full, with the rest retrieved from reference TRBV28 and TRBJ2-3, is DVKVTQSSRYLVKRTGEKVFLECVQDMDHENMFWYRQDPGLGLRLIYFSYDVKMKEKGDIPEGYSVSREKKERFSLILESASTNQTSMYLCASTPVGGVTDTQYFGPGTRLTVL.

This rearrangement joins TRBV27 to TRBJ1-3; D gene unclear. Germline V gene data show CDR1 as MNHEY and CDR2 as SMNVEV (reference sequence). The CDR3 loop spans 13 amino acids. The ends were cut back, 8 bases at V and 0 bases at J, with 8 bases in the middle. The CDR3 sequence is CASAFSSGNTIYF. CDR3 DNA sequence: TGTGCCAGCGCGTTTAGCTCTGGAAACACCATATATTTT.

V usage is TRBV12-5 and J usage is TRBJ2-6; D remains ambiguous. Germline CDR1 reads LGHNT; CDR2 reads FRNRAP. V lost 3 bases, J lost 0 bases, and 9 bases lay in between. This CDR3 has 16 amino acids. DNA of the CDR3: TGTGCTAGTGGTTTCGATAGAGTCTCTGGGGCCAACGTCCTGACTTTC. Protein: CASGFDRVSGANVLTF.

The chain links TRBV5-1 to TRBJ1-1; D is perhaps TRBD1 (6 bases). This CDR3 is 14 amino acids long. The V end lost 3 bases, the J end lost 0 bases, and 9 bases lay between the germline ends. CDR1 and CDR2 from the germline V gene are SGHRS and YFSETQ. CDR3 residues: CASSSGQMNTEAFF. The CDR3 DNA sequence: TGCGCCAGCAGCTCCGGACAGATGAACACTGAAGCTTTCTTT.

The CDR3 region is CASSQQGARQPQHF. CDR3 DNA: TGTGCCAGCAGTCAACAGGGGGCCCGTCAGCCCCAGCATTTT. The chain employs TRBV28 and TRBJ1-5; 9 bases are shared with TRBD1. CDR1 MDHEN and CDR2 SYDVKM come from the germline V gene. CDR3 length: 14 amino acids. J lost 6 bases, V lost 5 bases, and 5 bases had no gene match.

The rearrangement uses TRBV29-1 and TRBJ2-7; TRBD1 matches at 10 bases. CDR3 length: 12 residues. The V segment lost 7 bases and the J segment 3 bases; nucleotides outside the gene matches: 3. CDR1 is SQVTM, CDR2 ANQGSEA, per germline. The CDR3 sequence: CSAGTGVYEQYF. The CDR3 bases are TGCAGCGCGGGGACAGGGGTCTACGAGCAGTACTTC.

The chain links TRBV27 to TRBJ1-6; D gene uncertain. CDR3 length: 17 amino acids. V dropped 2 bases and J dropped 9 bases, with 20 bases sitting between them. Germline V CDR1 and CDR2: MNHEY, SMNVEV (reference sequence). CDR3 sequence: CASSLSRRGPIGSPLHF. DNA of the CDR3: TGTGCCAGCAGTTTAAGTCGGAGAGGGCCGATAGGTTCACCCCTCCACTTT.

The V and J genes are TRBV5-5 and TRBJ1-2; unclear D gene. Deletions cut 2 bases from V and 6 bases from J, with 5 bases between. This CDR3 contains 11 residues. Germline V gene data show CDR1 as SGHKS and CDR2 as YYEKEE (reference sequence). The CDR3 coding sequence is TGTGCCAGCAGCTTCCGAGATGGCTACACCTTC. It specifies CASSFRDGYTF.

There are a few counts of this clone. The V call is TRBV28, the J call TRBJ1-1; no clear D gene. CDR1 MDHEN and CDR2 SYDVKM come from the germline V gene. There are 12 residues in the CDR3. V was cut by 2 bases and J by 4 bases, with 5 bases left in between. The CDR3 spells CASSLILTEAFF. As DNA, the CDR3 is TGTGCCAGCAGTTTAATCCTCACTGAAGCTTTCTTT.

The chain joins TRBV5-4 to TRBJ1-1; D is uncertain. Germline CDR1 is SGHNT and CDR2 is YYREEE (reference sequence). The CDR3 extends over 15 amino acids. Deletions cut 1 base from V and 1 base from J, with 11 bases between. The CDR3 loop reads CASSLTQRGNTEAFF. The CDR3 nucleotides are TGTGCCAGCAGCTTGACCCAAAGAGGGAACACTGAAGCTTTCTTT.

The rearrangement links TRBV6-1 to TRBJ1-1; D is unclear. Between the trimmed V and J ends, which lost 3 bases and 2 bases, there was a span of 10 bases. CDR1 and CDR2 from the germline V gene are MNHNS and SASEGT. The CDR3 spans 14 residues. In nucleotides, the CDR3 is TGTGCCAGCAGTGATAATTCGGGAAACACTGAAGCTTTCTTT. This gives the protein CASSDNSGNTEAFF.

V is TRBV5-1 and J is TRBJ1-1; D is unresolved. The CDR3 has 13 residues. The germline gives CDR1 SGHRS, CDR2 YFSETQ. V lost 4 bases to trimming and J lost 7 bases, with 14 bases between them. The CDR3 spells CASSGLADGEAFF. The CDR3 DNA reads TGCGCCAGCAGCGGTCTGGCGGATGGTGAAGCTTTCTTT.

This clone was detected only once. The V call is TRBV5-1, the J call TRBJ2-5, with 10 bases matching TRBD2. The V and J ends lost 1 base and 2 bases, in that order; junction bases with no gene match: 5. The CDR3 length is 16 residues. Germline CDR1 SGHRS, CDR2 YFSETQ. The CDR3 reads CASSLTPSGGQETQYF. CDR3 DNA sequence: TGCGCCAGCAGCTTGACCCCTAGCGGGGGACAAGAGACCCAGTACTTC.